This T cell receptor (beta chain) was retrieved from a study of glioma-infiltrating T cells after dendritic cell vaccination. Study in general: Dendritic cell vaccine was injected intradermally three times, biweekly.

Sequenced by immunoSEQ multiplex PCR; TCRdb stores in-frame clones only, minus some. The sample contains tens of thousands of clones, about four fifths of which appear only once. The CDR3 runs 15 residues. With V trimmed by 5 bases and J by 5 bases, 9 bases remained unmatched. Germline values: CDR1 LNHDA, CDR2 SQIVND (reference sequence). This clone was observed a handful of times. The gene calls are TRBV19 and TRBJ2-1; the match to TRBD1 covers 7 bases. The sequence was collected from a human donor with glioblastoma. Sequenced here: blood, sampled before dendritic cell vaccination. CDR3 nucleotides: TGTGCCAGTAGTTCCTTAGGACAGGCGGACAATGAGCAGTTCTTC. This encodes CASSSLGQADNEQFF.